This T cell receptor (beta chain) was obtained from a study of blood T cells in healthy people across ages. The V end was cut by 5 bases, the J end by 3 bases, with 11 bases between. This CDR3 is 13 amino acids long. CDR1 is SGHTA and CDR2 is FQGNSA in the germline V gene. The second PCR ran roughly 6 to 11 cycles with a sample-barcoded 5' primer and J-beta primers. TCRdb reprocessed the 5' RACE reads via MiXCR and lists one record per CDR3 protein. The repertoire holds about 750,000 distinct CDR3 sequences, with 50% to 65% as singletons. The J gene is TRBJ2-7, the V gene TRBV7-2, with D unclear. Sequencing was carried out using blood. The receptor comes from a man at least 80 years old in good health. The DNA of the CDR3 is TGTGCCAGCAGCCCCTTCAACAGCTACGAGCAGTACTTC. This codes for CASSPFNSYEQYF.